This TCR beta chain was sequenced for a study of cytomegalovirus exposure and HLA in healthy donors (TCRdb year 2017). Regarding the research as a whole: An earlier analysis of approximately 640 of the donors reported approximately 270 Gb of sequence data and some 120 million unique TCR beta sequences from around 200 million T cells. An early release that covered 640 HLA-typed donors contained 250 to 350 gigabases of sequencing data and 65 million to 100 million unique TCR sequences. The genetic ancestry cluster associated with self-reported Caucasian donors included over 80% of the 398 genotyped donors. The aim of the study was to test whether cataloging public T cell receptors could identify signatures of past pathogen exposure. Using immunosequencing, the study profiled T cell repertoires from about 610 subjects and related those repertoires to cytomegalovirus serostatus. In addition to the first cohort of 666 subjects, a separate validation cohort of approximately 120 different subjects was used. To predict cytomegalovirus infection status, the study combined high-throughput TCR immunosequencing, statistical association of individual TCRs with disease status, and machine learning. To study patterns of TCR occurrence, a later analysis re-analyzed previously published TCR beta repertoires from hundreds of donors and added high-resolution HLA genotyping. The later analysis used no new phenotypic data to find candidate immune exposures, relying instead on TCR beta sequences and their occurrence across donors. In an earlier analysis of 587 of the donors, high-throughput TCR beta sequencing was used to judge whether each TCR beta V gene segment behaved as functional or pseudogenic. Alongside the repertoire data, information on donor age, sex, ethnicity and CMV serostatus was compiled. A later genetic analysis used genome-wide SNP genotypes for about three fifths of the 666 donors, treating that subset as a discovery cohort. All discovery cohort repertoires had been generated on a single sequencing platform. HLA typing covered class I and class II loci at four-digit resolution. Typing coverage differed by locus: A, B, C, DRB1 and DQB1 were typed in roughly 629-630 donors, DQA1 in roughly 510, DPA1 in 600 to 610, and DPB1 in 400 to 490. Several DR-DQ haplotypes were handled as single units for association and clustering because linkage in the cohort was strong. Among roughly 400 genotyped donors of the cohort, an average of around 240,000 unique TCR beta nucleotide sequences were sequenced per donor, roughly 18% of them non-productive. The investigation overall reported the following: In vitro tests confirmed that three of the cytomegalovirus-associated TCR beta chains recognize cytomegalovirus antigens. In a later analysis, several top co-occurrence clusters were reported to appear linked to parvovirus B19, influenza, CMV and Epstein-Barr virus. A later analysis found that TCR association rates varied across HLA loci, with DRB1 alleles showing the most associated TCRs and HLA-C alleles the fewest. A later analysis found that HLA-associated TCR beta chains were more clonally expanded and had lower generation probabilities than equally common non-associated chains. A further reported finding was that TCR beta sequences accurately predicted the HLA-A and HLA-B alleles for most subjects in the first cohort. Linkage disequilibrium might explain the correlated functional status among segregating V segments, but an unknown experimental factor could not be excluded. Because HLA typing was missing for some donors at each locus, association tests included only the typed subset. Most TCR sequences were observed very rarely across donors, whereas some public TCRs were present in many individuals. The classifier was reported to diagnose cytomegalovirus status with high specificity and sensitivity in both the original and validation cohorts. In a later analysis, most CMV-associated TCR beta chains were found to appear HLA-restricted, with HLA associations seemingly driven largely by CMV exposure. When HLA alleles, especially DR and DQ, strongly co-occurred, attributing TCR associations to individual alleles was difficult. Compared with the roughly 710-donor mean, donors in an Asian-associated ancestry cluster had fewer N-insertions in productive TCRs, according to a later genetic analysis. Specific HLA alleles were associated with 16,951 TCR beta sequences at a false discovery rate of 0.05 in a later analysis. In the study, 150 to 200 TCR beta chains were listed as associated with cytomegalovirus. The only immune exposure information available for the cohort was CMV serostatus. In this cohort, only TCR beta chains were sequenced, and detectable features were limited by the absence of alpha or paired-chain data. Sequencing depth was assumed to be roughly uniform across donors in the presence/absence analyses, though that assumption may not hold. An association between a missense DCLRE1C variant and V-gene and J-gene trimming of TCR beta chains was found in a later genetic analysis and replicated in an independent cohort. It was suggested by the authors that the approach could potentially be generalized to other disease states and immunological phenotypes. Broadly in line with IMGT annotations, most TCR beta V segments showed up in productive rearrangements about 87% or about 30% of the time in an earlier analysis of roughly 590 of the donors. A group of highly shared sequence variants was considered likely to be a technical artifact of the sequencing pipeline. Because counts were too low, about 18 rarely observed V segments, including chromosome 9 orphons, were left out of the earlier analysis of a few hundred of the donors.

The cohort was made up of several hundred healthy bone marrow donors. All cohort members were sampled while nominally healthy, although unrecorded immune exposures were likely present. The donor was CMV seropositive and was included in the group of 290 or so seropositive cohort members. Every donor gave a peripheral blood sample, and the peripheral blood mononuclear cells from that sample were used for TCR beta sequencing. The Qiagen DNeasy Blood Extraction Kit was used to extract genomic DNA from the blood cell samples. Of note for this clone: Its antigen is still unknown. No clone much larger than this one lies a single base away; base qualities are absent.

Libraries came from the immunoSEQ multiplex PCR assay. The multiplex PCR relied on a mix of 60 forward primers for TCR Vbeta segments and 13 reverse primers for TCR Jbeta segments. The CDR3 region of rearranged TCR beta genes was amplified from genomic DNA with a multiplex PCR assay. Amplified TCR beta libraries were sequenced as 87-base-pair reads on the Illumina HiSeq System. The study's own analysis went as follows. A later analysis counted about 80 million unique TCR beta chains across the 550 to 750 repertoires, and 9 million to 14 million of these chains were shared by at least two donors. Raw reads were error-corrected and collapsed into unique sequences by a nearest-neighbor algorithm in which closely related sequences were merged to remove PCR and sequencing errors. V, D and J gene segments were assigned by aligning CDR3 sequences to IMGT reference sequences. Each retained sequence needed at least a six-nucleotide match to both a V gene segment and a J gene segment. A rearrangement counted as productive if the CDR3 had no stop codons and remained in frame with V and J, and every other rearrangement counted as non-productive. CDR3 was defined according to IMGT convention as the region running from the second conserved V-encoded cysteine to the conserved J-encoded phenylalanine. In an earlier analysis of 550 to 650 of the donors, sequences lacking an unambiguous match to a single V gene segment were excluded. In an earlier analysis of 587 of the donors, V segments were called functional above 56.7% productive rearrangements and were called segregating when the between-donor standard deviation exceeded 5%. A statistical classification framework was developed to diagnose cytomegalovirus status using the catalog of TCR beta chain sequences. A later analysis assigned V and J genes by comparing TCR nucleotide sequences with IMGT/GENE-DB human TR gene sequences. In a later analysis, CDR3 sequences and most-parsimonious VDJ recombination scenarios were assigned using the TCRdist pipeline. In a later analysis, each TCR beta chain was defined by its CDR3 amino acid sequence together with its V-gene family, and reads without a unique V-gene family were excluded. To address suspected cross-contamination and a sequencing artifact, a later analysis removed roughly 580 highly shared, low-generation-probability nucleotide sequences. In a later analysis, a clonal expansion index for each public chain was calculated from normalized within-repertoire ranks of inferred template counts. In a later analysis, generation probabilities were computed using a VDJ recombination model fitted to out-of-frame rearrangements, and the results were checked against IGoR. In a later analysis, hypergeometric tests were used to score TCR-TCR, TCR-HLA and TCR-CMV co-occurrence, with a repertoire-size bias correction applied to TCR pairs. To estimate false discovery rates, a later analysis permuted the HLA or CMV assignments 20 times. In a later analysis, co-occurring TCRs were grouped with DBSCAN, and TCRdist sequence similarity was added when clustering was performed within HLA-allele-positive subsets. Repertoires with fewer than 30,000 or more than 120,000 public chains, plus five repertoires with anomalous nucleotide sharing, were excluded from co-occurrence clustering. As stored in TCRdb, this immuneACCESS dataset retains in-frame rearrangements with V and J assigned. A fraction of the clones does not appear; measured against another copy, unresolved V genes explain less than half of the discrepancy, and the remainder lacks a known reason. From that table come the V and J calls and clone size; the DNA was used to work out D and trimming. The sample table holds 150,000 to 180,000 clones, of which 70% to 80% were seen once. The ten top clones hold 6% to 8.5% of the sample.

The sequence was obtained from a man aged 25 to 40 in good health and CMV-seropositive. Sequenced material: PBMCs.

This receptor carries the CDR3 CASSAGLGGVNEQFF. In nucleotide form, the sequence is TGTGCCAGCTCCGCCGGCCTAGGGGGGGTGAATGAGCAGTTCTTC. The chain was built from TRBV18 and TRBJ2-1; TRBD2 could be the D gene, as 7 bases match. According to the germline V gene, CDR1 reads KGHSH and CDR2 reads LQKENI. CDR3 length: 15 amino acids, cysteine to phenylalanine. Only CDR3 DNA is held: 45 bases, read in frame from base 1. Trimming removed 6 bases from V and 7 bases from J, leaving 19 bases between the germline ends.